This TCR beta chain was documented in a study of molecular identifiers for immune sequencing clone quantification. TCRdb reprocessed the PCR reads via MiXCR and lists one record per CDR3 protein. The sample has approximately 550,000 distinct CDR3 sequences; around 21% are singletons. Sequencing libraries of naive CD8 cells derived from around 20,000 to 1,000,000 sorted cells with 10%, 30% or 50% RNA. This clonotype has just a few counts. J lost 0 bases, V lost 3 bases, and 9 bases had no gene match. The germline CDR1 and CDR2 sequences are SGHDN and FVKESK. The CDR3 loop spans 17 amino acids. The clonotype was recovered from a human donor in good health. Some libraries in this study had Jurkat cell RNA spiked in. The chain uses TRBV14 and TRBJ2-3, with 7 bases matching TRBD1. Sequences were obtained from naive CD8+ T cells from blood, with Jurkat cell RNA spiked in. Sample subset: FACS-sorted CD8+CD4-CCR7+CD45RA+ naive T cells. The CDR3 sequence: CASSHSGTVMSTDTQYF. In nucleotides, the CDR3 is TGTGCCAGCAGCCATTCAGGGACAGTAATGAGCACAGATACGCAGTATTTT.